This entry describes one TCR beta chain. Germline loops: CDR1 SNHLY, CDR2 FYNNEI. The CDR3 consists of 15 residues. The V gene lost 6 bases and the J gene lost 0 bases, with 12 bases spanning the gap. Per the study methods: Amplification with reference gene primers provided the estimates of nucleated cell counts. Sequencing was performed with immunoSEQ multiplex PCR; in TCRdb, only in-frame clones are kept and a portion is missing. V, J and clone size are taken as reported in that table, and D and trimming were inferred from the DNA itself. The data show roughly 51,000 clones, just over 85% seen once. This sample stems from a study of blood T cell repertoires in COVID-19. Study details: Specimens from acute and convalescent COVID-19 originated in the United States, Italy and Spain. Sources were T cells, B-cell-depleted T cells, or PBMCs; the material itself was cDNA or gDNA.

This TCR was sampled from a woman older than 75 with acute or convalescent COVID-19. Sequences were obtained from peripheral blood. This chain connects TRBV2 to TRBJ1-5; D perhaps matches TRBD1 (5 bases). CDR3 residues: CASRGEDHSNQPQHF. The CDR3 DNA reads TGTGCCAGCAGAGGGGAAGACCATAGCAATCAGCCCCAGCATTTT. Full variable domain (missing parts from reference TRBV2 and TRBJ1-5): EPEVTQTPSHQVTQMGQEVILRCVPISNHLYFYWYRQILGQKVEFLVSFYNNEISEKSEIFDDQFSVERPDGSNFTLKIRSTKLEDSAMYFCASRGEDHSNQPQHFGDGTRLSIL.